Presented here are 26 T cell receptor beta chains from one specimen sequenced in a study of blood T cell repertoires in COVID-19. The method was immunoSEQ multiplex PCR; TCRdb's version includes in-frame clones alone and lacks a portion of them. The data contain about 250,000 clones, 83% of them singletons. The sample was PBMCs or T cells enriched from blood (not recorded which). These receptors originate from a woman aged 40-49 years who had been exposed to COVID-19.

The rearrangement uses TRBV19 and TRBJ1-4; 9 bases align to TRBD1. V was pared by 9 bases and J by 8 bases, with 7 bases of the junction left unmatched. This CDR3 comprises 13 residues. Germline CDR1 LNHDA, CDR2 SQIVND (reference sequence). The chain's CDR3 is CASSEQGAEKLFF. In DNA, the CDR3 is TGTGCCAGCTCAGAACAGGGGGCCGAAAAACTGTTTTTT. Variable domain in full (rest from reference TRBV19 and TRBJ1-4): DGGITQSPKYLFRKEGQNVTLSCEQNLNHDAMYWYRQDPGQGLRLIYYSQIVNDFQKGDIAEGYSVSREKKESFPLTVTSAQKNPTAFYLCASSEQGAEKLFFGSGTQLSVL.

CDR3 nucleotide sequence: TGTGCCAGTAGTATAGAGGGTCGGGGGGAGGTCGGAGCTTTCTTT. Residues: CASSIEGRGEVGAFF. The V gene is TRBV19, the J gene TRBJ1-1; tentative D call: TRBD1 (5 bases). Between the trimmed V and J ends, which lost 0 bases and 10 bases, there was a span of 18 bases. The CDR3 spans 15 residues. In germline, CDR1 is LNHDA, CDR2 SQIVND (reference sequence). The full variable domain, its missing parts supplied by reference TRBV19 and TRBJ1-1, is DGGITQSPKYLFRKEGQNVTLSCEQNLNHDAMYWYRQDPGQGLRLIYYSQIVNDFQKGDIAEGYSVSREKKESFPLTVTSAQKNPTAFYLCASSIEGRGEVGAFFGQGTRLTVV.

The chain couples TRBV15 to TRBJ1-2; D might be TRBD1 (6 bases). V was clipped by 8 bases and J by 4 bases, with 20 bases between them. This CDR3 is built from 15 residues. Germline lookup yields CDR1 LNHNV and CDR2 YYDKDF (reference sequence). This CDR3 reads CATGTPTGTGYGYTF. CDR3 bases: TGTGCCACCGGAACCCCTACAGGGACGGGCTATGGCTACACCTTC.

This chain uses TRBV6-2 or TRBV6-3 with TRBJ1-5; no definite D call. This CDR3 is 14 amino acids long. CDR1 is MNHEY and CDR2 is SVGEGT in the germline V gene. V lost 1 base to trimming and J lost 0 bases, with 4 bases between them. CDR3 in DNA: TGTGCCAGCAGTTACTTCCATAGCAATCAGCCCCAGCATTTT. It translates to CASSYFHSNQPQHF.

This clone was recorded a few times. This chain's CDR3 is CASSLASGGAGGTDTQYF. The CDR3 region has the DNA TGTGCCAGCAGCTTAGCCTCAGGTGGGGCGGGGGGCACAGATACGCAGTATTTT. The rearrangement joins TRBV7-8 to TRBJ2-3; 7 nucleotides align to TRBD2. Trimming removed 0 bases from V and 1 base from J; junction bases left unmatched: 10. The length of the CDR3 is 18 residues. CDR1 and CDR2 from the germline V gene are SGHVS and FQNEAQ.

This chain uses TRBV4-2 with TRBJ1-1; D uncertain. Trimming left V 0 bases short and J 5 bases short, with 10 bases between. The CDR3 loop spans 14 amino acids. The germline gives CDR1 LGHNA, CDR2 YNFKEQ. Here the CDR3 DNA reads TGTGCCAGCAGCCAAGATCCAACGGGGACTGAAGCTTTCTTT. This gives the protein CASSQDPTGTEAFF.

The chain is built from TRBV6-1 and TRBJ1-1; D is perhaps TRBD1 (6 bases). The germline V and J ends were trimmed by 4 bases and 2 bases, with 17 bases remaining between them. This CDR3 region has 16 residues. Germline values: CDR1 MNHNS, CDR2 SASEGT. CDR3 sequence reads: CASSGRPGHKNTEAFF. The CDR3 DNA reads TGTGCCAGCAGTGGAAGACCGGGACACAAAAACACTGAAGCTTTCTTT.

This chain uses TRBV3-1 (or the pseudogene TRBV3-2) with TRBJ1-1; TRBD1 might be the D (6 bases). The CDR3 totals 13 residues. The ends were cut back, 0 bases at V and 5 bases at J, with 7 bases in the middle. The V gene's germline CDR1 is LGHDT and CDR2 YNNKEL (reference sequence). The CDR3: CASSQERGTEAFF. CDR3 nucleotide sequence: TGTGCCAGCAGCCAAGAGAGGGGGACTGAAGCTTTCTTT.

The chain employs TRBV19 and TRBJ1-2, with 7 bases aligning to TRBD1. Germline trimming cut 3 bases from V and 5 bases from J; bases unmatched to any gene: 6. The CDR3 consists of 14 residues. The germline V gene encodes CDR1 LNHDA and CDR2 SQIVND (reference sequence). In DNA, the CDR3 is TGTGCCAGTAGTATTACGACAGGGAGGTATGGCTACACCTTC. This codes for CASSITTGRYGYTF.

The gene calls are TRBV4-1 and TRBJ1-5; TRBD1 matches 7 bases. The CDR3 length is 18 residues. The V and J ends lost 4 bases and 5 bases, in that order; junction bases with no gene match: 17. Germline V gives CDR1 MGHRA, CDR2 YSYEKL. The CDR3 sequence: CASSPNRGLSLGDQPQHF. The CDR3 DNA follows: TGCGCCAGCAGCCCTAACAGGGGTCTGAGTCTCGGAGATCAGCCCCAGCATTTT.

This clone turned up a few times. The chain is built from TRBV28 and TRBJ1-2; unclear D gene. Trimming pared 2 bases from V and 2 bases from J, leaving 9 bases between. The germline gives CDR1 MDHEN, CDR2 SYDVKM. The CDR3 consists of 14 residues. CDR3 sequence: CASSLIRENYGYTF. As DNA, the CDR3 is TGTGCCAGCAGTTTAATCCGGGAGAACTATGGCTACACCTTC.

This chain links TRBV2 with TRBJ2-2; D may be TRBD2 (6 bases). The V end was cut by 10 bases, the J end by 5 bases, with 14 bases between. Looked up from germline, CDR1 is SNHLY and CDR2 is FYNNEI. The CDR3 has 13 amino acids. The CDR3 DNA sequence: TGTGCCATGCGATCGGAGGGTACCGGGGAGCTGTTTTTT. Translated: CAMRSEGTGELFF. Based on the CDR3 plus reference TRBV2 and TRBJ2-2, the full variable domain is EPEVTQTPSHQVTQMGQEVILRCVPISNHLYFYWYRQILGQKVEFLVSFYNNEISEKSEIFDDQFSVERPDGSNFTLKIRSTKLEDSAMYFCAMRSEGTGELFFGEGSRLTVL.

This clone was observed a few times. The chain uses TRBV2 and TRBJ1-5, with a possible D match to TRBD1 (6 bases). The CDR3 totals 15 residues. Germline CDR1 SNHLY, CDR2 FYNNEI. V was shortened by 6 bases and J by 0 bases, with 12 bases between the two germline ends. CDR3 coding DNA: TGTGCCAGCAGCCCGGGACACTCTAGCAATCAGCCCCAGCATTTT. Its translation is CASSPGHSSNQPQHF.

The V call is TRBV25-1, the J call TRBJ1-1; 8 bases map to TRBD1. Germline CDR1 MGHDK, CDR2 SYGVNS. CDR3 length: 15 amino acids. V shed 6 bases, J shed 1 base, and the junction held 7 bases outside the gene matches. The CDR3 DNA follows: TGTGCCAGCAGACACCAGGGGACAGGGAACACTGAAGCTTTCTTT. Protein sequence: CASRHQGTGNTEAFF.

This chain connects TRBV27 to TRBJ2-7; D is perhaps TRBD2 (7 bases). Trimming stripped 4 bases from V and 6 bases from J, with 19 bases between. The CDR3 is made up of 15 amino acids. CDR1 MNHEY and CDR2 SMNVEV come from the germline V gene (reference sequence). CDR3 sequence (DNA): TGTGCCAGCAGTTCAATCTTAGGGGGGGTGGGCGAGCAGTACTTC. Amino acid sequence: CASSSILGGVGEQYF.

The chain uses TRBV5-1 and TRBJ2-3; D is possibly TRBD1 (6 bases). Per germline, CDR1 SGHRS and CDR2 YFSETQ. CDR3 size: 15 residues. With 0 bases removed from V and 2 bases from J, the gap between germline ends came to 10 bases. The CDR3 loop reads CASSLVGGYTDTQYF. CDR3 coding DNA: TGCGCCAGCAGCTTGGTAGGGGGTTACACAGATACGCAGTATTTT.

This clone was counted once. The gene calls are TRBV27 and TRBJ2-1; 8 bases are shared with TRBD2. This CDR3 is 18 amino acids long. Germline CDR1 reads MNHEY; CDR2 reads SMNVEV (reference sequence). V lost 5 bases to trimming and J lost 7 bases; unmatched junction nucleotides: 19. The CDR3 sequence: CASSPLGAGALLRNEQFF. CDR3 nucleotides: TGTGCCAGCAGTCCCCTCGGAGCGGGGGCCCTCCTGAGGAATGAGCAGTTCTTC.

This clone was seen only once. The rearrangement joins TRBV10-3 to TRBJ1-2; D uncertain. CDR1 and CDR2 (germline): ENHRY, SYGVKD. V lost 6 bases to trimming and J lost 6 bases, with 5 bases between them. CDR3 length equals 10 residues. The CDR3 DNA reads TGTGCCATCAGGGGCGATGGCTACACCTTC. Translating gives CAIRGDGYTF.

V usage is TRBV19 and J usage is TRBJ1-1, with a possible D match to TRBD1 (6 bases). The V gene's germline CDR1 is LNHDA and CDR2 SQIVND (reference sequence). The CDR3 length is 15 residues. V was clipped by 5 bases and J by 1 base, with 14 bases between them. The CDR3: CASSASDRKNTEAFF. The CDR3 DNA reads TGTGCCAGTAGTGCCTCCGACAGGAAGAACACTGAAGCTTTCTTT.

The chain links TRBV7-8 to TRBJ1-2; D may be TRBD1 (6 bases). The CDR3 contains 12 residues. Between the trimmed V and J ends, which lost 5 bases and 4 bases, there was a span of 8 bases. CDR1 SGHVS and CDR2 FQNEAQ come from the germline V gene. The CDR3 sequence is CASSQTGYGYTF. Here the CDR3 DNA reads TGTGCCAGCAGCCAGACAGGCTATGGCTACACCTTC.

The chain joins TRBV9 to TRBJ2-7; a weak D match, TRBD1 (6 bases). V lost 4 bases and J lost 3, with 14 bases in between. Germline loops: CDR1 SGDLS, CDR2 YYNGEE. This CDR3 has 14 residues. The chain's CDR3 is CASSPEVGGYEQYF. The CDR3 bases are TGTGCCAGCAGCCCCGAGGTAGGGGGCTACGAGCAGTACTTC.

The chain employs TRBV5-1 and TRBJ1-2; possibly TRBD1 for D (5 bases). This CDR3 spans 18 amino acids. CDR1 and CDR2 from the germline V gene are SGHRS and YFSETQ. Trimming stripped 6 bases from V and 0 bases from J, with 24 bases between. The DNA of the CDR3 is TGCGCCAGCACTCCAGGTGGAGGGGCTGCCGATTCTAACTATGGCTACACCTTC. Translation: CASTPGGGAADSNYGYTF.

This rearrangement joins TRBV7-3 to TRBJ1-5; D not certain. The CDR3 runs to 13 residues. V was cut by 4 bases and J by 7 bases, with 11 bases left in between. Germline loops: CDR1 SGHTA, CDR2 FQGTGA. The CDR3 sequence is CASSSQERQPQHF. For the CDR3, the DNA is TGTGCCAGCAGCTCCCAGGAACGGCAGCCCCAGCATTTT.

The CDR3 nucleotides are TGCGCCAGCAGTGAGCCCCCCGGGACAGTAAGAAACATTCAGTACTTC. Amino acids: CASSEPPGTVRNIQYF. This chain connects TRBV10-2 to TRBJ2-4; 7 positions match TRBD1. V dropped 2 bases and J dropped 6; count of bases not matched to a gene: 10. This CDR3 is built from 16 residues. The V gene's germline CDR1 is WSHSY and CDR2 SAAADI.

The rearrangement links TRBV30 to TRBJ1-4; 10 bases fit TRBD1. CDR1 is GTSNPN, CDR2 SVGIG, per germline (reference sequence). Trimming removed 2 bases from V and 6 bases from J; junction bases left unmatched: 6. This CDR3 has 15 amino acids. CDR3 region: CAWSHLGTGDEKLFF. The CDR3 DNA is TGTGCCTGGAGTCATCTCGGGACAGGGGATGAAAAACTGTTTTTT.

The chain couples TRBV6-1 to TRBJ1-2, with a weak D call TRBD1 (5 bases). With 4 bases removed from V and 8 bases from J, the gap between germline ends came to 23 bases. The germline V gene encodes CDR1 MNHNS and CDR2 SASEGT. CDR3 length equals 16 residues. The CDR3 DNA reads as TGTGCCAGCAGTGTTGGGCCTTTCGGGGGAACGGGCGGCTACACCTTC. Protein sequence: CASSVGPFGGTGGYTF.